This T cell receptor beta chain was profiled in a study of graft-versus-host responses after intestinal transplantation. About the research overall: Recipients had multivisceral, liver-intestinal, or isolated intestinal transplants. Every one of the recipients received anti-thymocyte globulin induction and afterwards took tacrolimus and steroids for around 3 years.

For this clone: Its antigen is unidentified.

Tissue processing of the graft released intraepithelial and lamina propria lymphocytes from it. Using immunoSEQ multiplex PCR, the repertoire was profiled, and TCRdb retains in-frame clones only, with some absent. The profile covers around 15,000 clones, with about 80% appearing a single time and about 18% taken by the ten largest. Study findings and constraints: Recipient marrow showed GvH clones, some seen first in ileum or blood. Researchers found peak circulating GvH clone levels linked to early post-transplant HvG declines.

There are 15 residues in the CDR3. V was cut by 2 bases and J by 5 bases, with 10 bases left in between. CDR1 and CDR2 from the germline V gene are MNHNS and SASEGT. The chain combines TRBV6-1 with TRBJ1-6; possibly TRBD1 for D (6 bases). The source of this sequence is a human patient who received an intestinal transplant, so some T cells may come from the graft donor. This specimen was ileum tissue, taken 95 to 110 days after intestinal transplant. Here the CDR3 reads CASSELDSDNSPLHF. For the CDR3, the DNA is TGTGCCAGCAGTGAACTGGACAGTGATAATTCACCCCTCCACTTT.